The 27 T cell receptor beta chains listed next were all sequenced from one sample in a study of radiotherapy plus CTLA-4 blockade in lung cancer. Method: immunoSEQ multiplex PCR; TCRdb's copy keeps in-frame clones and lacks some. This sample has some 73,000 clones, with less than 85% found just once. The sequences come from peripheral blood, collected from a patient treated with radiotherapy plus ipilimumab. Source of these receptors: a human donor with non-small cell lung cancer whose response to radiotherapy plus ipilimumab could not be evaluated.

V is TRBV29-1 and J is TRBJ2-7, with 8 bases lining up with TRBD1. V shed 1 base and J 6 bases; nucleotides not matched to a gene: 8. The CDR3 totals 14 residues. In germline, CDR1 is SQVTM, CDR2 ANQGSEA. The CDR3 protein is CSVEGRTGSGEQYF. The CDR3, as DNA: TGCAGCGTTGAAGGACGGACAGGGTCTGGCGAGCAGTACTTC.

This chain links TRBV20-1 with TRBJ2-7, with a possible D match to TRBD1 (6 bases). CDR3 size: 11 residues. Between the trimmed V and J ends, which lost 7 bases and 4 bases, there was a span of 11 bases. CDR1 is DFQATT, CDR2 SNEGSKA, per germline (reference sequence). Here the CDR3 reads CSGIRGYEQYF. The DNA of the CDR3 is TGCAGTGGGATCAGGGGTTACGAGCAGTACTTC.

This clone was seen more than once but under ten times. The chain recombines TRBV2 with TRBJ2-1; 10 positions agree with TRBD2. J lost 7 bases, V lost 8 bases, and 5 bases had no gene match. The CDR3 runs 13 residues. Per the germline V gene, CDR1 is SNHLY and CDR2 is FYNNEI. The CDR3 is CASASGSQNEQFF. The CDR3 DNA reads TGTGCCAGCGCTAGCGGGAGTCAGAATGAGCAGTTCTTC.

The sample holds many counts of this clone. The chain links TRBV6-1 to TRBJ1-1, with D unresolved. The CDR3 consists of 14 residues. The germline CDR1 and CDR2 sequences are MNHNS and SASEGT. The V and J ends lost 1 base and 4 bases respectively, with 10 bases between them. For the CDR3, the DNA is TGTGCCAGCAGTGAAGTCCTAGAGAGCACTGAAGCTTTCTTT. Residues: CASSEVLESTEAFF.

The CDR3 nucleotides are TGTGCCAGCTCACTGGGACAGGGAGGCGGTCAGCCCCAGCATTTT. Its translation is CASSLGQGGGQPQHF. The chain joins TRBV18 to TRBJ1-5; TRBD1 aligns across 9 bases. Trimming removed 4 bases from V and 6 bases from J; junction bases left unmatched: 7. Germline V CDR1 and CDR2: KGHSH, LQKENI. This CDR3 has 15 residues.

The CDR3 is CASSLAGRLNQPQHF. In nucleotides, the CDR3 is TGTGCCAGCAGTTTGGCGGGACGGCTCAATCAGCCCCAGCATTTT. The V call is TRBV28, the J call TRBJ1-5, with D perhaps TRBD1 (5 bases). Per germline, CDR1 MDHEN and CDR2 SYDVKM. V lost 3 bases and J 3 bases, leaving 12 bases between the germline ends. CDR3 size: 15 residues.

This clone was recorded once. This chain joins TRBV6-6 and TRBJ2-3; 7 bases are a match to TRBD1. The germline CDR1 and CDR2 sequences are MNHNY and SVGAGI (reference sequence). After removal of 6 bases from V and 2 bases from J, the junction contained 11 bases not matched to a gene. This CDR3 region has 16 residues. The CDR3 sequence: CASSLTGSLATDTQYF. The DNA for the CDR3 is TGTGCCAGCAGCCTGACAGGGTCCCTTGCCACAGATACGCAGTATTTT.

There are a few counts of this clone. CDR3 sequence (DNA): TGCAGCGTTGGACAGAACCCCGCCCCCTCCTACAATGAGCAGTTCTTC. Its protein product is CSVGQNPAPSYNEQFF. The rearrangement links TRBV29-1 to TRBJ2-1; TRBD1 might be the D (5 bases). The germline gives CDR1 SQVTM, CDR2 ANQGSEA. The V end was cut by 4 bases, the J end by 0 bases, with 16 bases between. This CDR3 spans 16 amino acids.

This clone showed up just a few times. The V and J genes are TRBV11-2 and TRBJ2-3; the D gene is possibly TRBD2 (6 bases). V lost 11 bases and J lost 5, with 11 bases in between. The germline V gene encodes CDR1 SGHAT and CDR2 FQNNGV. The CDR3 sequence is 11 residues long. The CDR3 here is CAGGAGDTQYF. CDR3 bases: TGTGCCGGCGGGGCGGGAGATACGCAGTATTTT.

The chain is built from TRBV7-2 and TRBJ2-3, with TRBD2 identical over 13 bases. Trimming cost V 2 bases and J 7 bases; bases outside gene matches: 3. The CDR3 sequence is 15 residues long. Germline values: CDR1 SGHTA, CDR2 FQGNSA. This CDR3 reads CASSLTSGGAHTQYF. The CDR3 DNA is TGTGCCAGCAGCTTAACTAGCGGGGGGGCACATACGCAGTATTTT.

The chain links TRBV15 to TRBJ2-1; D gene uncertain. Germline V gives CDR1 LNHNV, CDR2 YYDKDF (reference sequence). The CDR3 has 18 residues. Trimming took off 0 bases at V and 3 bases at J, with 18 bases between the two ends. The CDR3 DNA reads as TGTGCCACCAGCAGAGAAATATCAAGCCTTTCTGGCTACAATGAGCAGTTCTTC. Translating gives CATSREISSLSGYNEQFF.

The rearrangement links TRBV2 to TRBJ2-4; 11 nucleotides match TRBD1. The germline V gene has CDR1 SNHLY and CDR2 FYNNEI. This CDR3 is 16 amino acids long. The ends lost 8 bases at V and 1 base at J; junction bases unmatched: 7. The CDR3 DNA reads TGTGCCAGCCCCCGGGACAGGGGGGAGGCCAAAAACATTCAGTACTTC. Translating it yields CASPRDRGEAKNIQYF.

In regard to this clone: Other DNA variants within this sample encode the same CDR3. The chain recombines TRBV7-8 with TRBJ2-7; D is undetermined. Germline assignment: CDR1 SGHVS and CDR2 FQNEAQ. Trimming cost V 0 bases and J 1 base, with 4 bases left between them. The CDR3 length is 13 residues. The CDR3 sequence: CASSLARSYEQYF. Written as DNA, the CDR3 is TGTGCCAGCAGCTTAGCGAGGTCCTACGAGCAGTACTTC.

The rearrangement links TRBV7-9 to TRBJ1-6; D perhaps matches TRBD1 (6 bases). CDR3 length: 17 residues. Germline V gene data show CDR1 as SEHNR and CDR2 as FQNEAQ (reference sequence). Deletions cut 5 bases from V and 1 base from J, with 15 bases between. CDR3 sequence (DNA): TGTGCCAGCAGCACCGCAGGGGATCGGTCCTATAATTCACCCCTCCACTTT. Protein sequence: CASSTAGDRSYNSPLHF. Full variable domain (outside the CDR3, taken from reference TRBV7-9 and TRBJ1-6): DTGVSQNPRHKITKRGQNVTFRCDPISEHNRLYWYRQTLGQGPEFLTYFQNEAQLEKSRLLSDRFSAERPKGSFSTLEIQRTEQGDSAMYLCASSTAGDRSYNSPLHFGNGTRLTVT.

This clone was recorded only once. The rearrangement uses TRBV2 and TRBJ2-7; D possibly corresponds to TRBD2 (5 bases). Trimming removed 3 bases at V and 0 bases at J, with 12 bases between. CDR1 SNHLY and CDR2 FYNNEI come from the germline V gene. The CDR3 has 15 residues. The CDR3 loop is CASSDPGRGSYEQYF. CDR3 DNA sequence: TGTGCCAGCAGTGATCCTGGGAGAGGCTCCTACGAGCAGTACTTC.

The V and J genes are TRBV7-2 and TRBJ2-1; perhaps TRBD2 as D (6 bases). The CDR3 contains 13 residues. In germline, CDR1 is SGHTA, CDR2 FQGNSA. The germline V and J ends were trimmed by 2 bases and 8 bases, with 10 bases remaining between them. The DNA of the CDR3 is TGTGCCAGCAGCTTAAGGTGGAGGGATGAGCAGTTCTTC. Translation: CASSLRWRDEQFF.

The chain uses TRBV19 and TRBJ2-5, with TRBD1 matching 8 bases. CDR1 is LNHDA, CDR2 SQIVND, per germline (reference sequence). The CDR3 runs to 15 residues. V shed 5 bases, J shed 1 base, and the junction held 6 bases outside the gene matches. DNA of the CDR3: TGTGCCAGTAGTGGAGGGACAGGCATCCAAGAGACCCAGTACTTC. It is translated as CASSGGTGIQETQYF.

The V and J genes are TRBV29-1 and TRBJ2-7; TRBD1 aligns across 8 bases. V lost 0 bases, J lost 2 bases, and 9 bases stayed unmatched. The CDR3 runs to 16 residues. Germline V lookup: CDR1 SQVTM, CDR2 ANQGSEA. The CDR3 DNA sequence: TGCAGCGTTGAAGACCCCCTGACAGGGGAAGCCTACGAGCAGTACTTC. Its protein product is CSVEDPLTGEAYEQYF.

The chain carries TRBV11-2 and TRBJ1-6; 7 positions match TRBD1. The trim removed 1 base at V and 17 bases at J, leaving 14 bases unmatched. The CDR3 consists of 15 residues. Germline V CDR1 and CDR2: SGHAT, FQNNGV. The CDR3 DNA is TGTGCCAGCAGCTTAGGAGGGACAGACCTTCTAGGCGTCCACTTT. Translating gives CASSLGGTDLLGVHF.

The rearrangement joins TRBV28 to TRBJ2-7; weak D call: TRBD1 (5 bases). V was trimmed by 3 bases and J by 4 bases, leaving 13 bases between them. CDR1 and CDR2 (germline): MDHEN, SYDVKM. The CDR3 is made up of 14 amino acids. The CDR3 sequence is CASSFYQGRYEQYF. The CDR3 coding sequence is TGTGCCAGCAGTTTTTACCAGGGAAGGTACGAGCAGTACTTC. The full variable domain, with the rest looked up from reference TRBV28 and TRBJ2-7, is DVKVTQSSRYLVKRTGEKVFLECVQDMDHENMFWYRQDPGLGLRLIYFSYDVKMKEKGDIPEGYSVSREKKERFSLILESASTNQTSMYLCASSFYQGRYEQYFGPGTRLTVT.

The CDR3 sequence is CAWERERGNEQFF. Written as DNA, the CDR3 is TGTGCCTGGGAGCGGGAGAGAGGAAATGAGCAGTTCTTC. The chain carries TRBV30 and TRBJ2-1; 8 nucleotides align to TRBD2. J lost 7 bases, V lost 5 bases, and 7 bases had no gene match. The CDR3 is 13 residues long. The germline V gene encodes CDR1 GTSNPN and CDR2 SVGIG (reference sequence). Full variable domain (outside the CDR3, taken from reference TRBV30 and TRBJ2-1): SQTIHQWPATLVQPVGSPLSLECTVEGTSNPNLYWYRQAAGRGLQLLFYSVGIGQISSEVPQNLSASRPQDRQFILSSKKLLLSDSGFYLCAWERERGNEQFFGPGTRLTVL.

In DNA form, the CDR3 reads TGTGCCAGCAGCCCCCGGACAGGGATCCACGAGCAGTACTTC. Protein sequence: CASSPRTGIHEQYF. The genes are TRBV7-9 and TRBJ2-7; 8 bases match TRBD1. Germline-derived CDR1 and CDR2 are SEHNR and FQNEAQ (reference sequence). This CDR3 has 14 residues. Unmatched junction bases numbered 8, after V lost 5 bases and J lost 5 bases.

The chain joins TRBV18 to TRBJ1-1, with 8 bases lining up with TRBD1. The CDR3 consists of 16 residues. The ends lost 5 bases at V and 4 bases at J; junction bases unmatched: 12. In germline, CDR1 is KGHSH, CDR2 LQKENI. CDR3 sequence (DNA): TGTGCCAGCTCATCCTCTTACGGACAGGGAGGCACTGAAGCTTTCTTT. As protein: CASSSSYGQGGTEAFF.

The chain is built from TRBV5-4 and TRBJ2-7, with unresolved D. The CDR3 totals 15 residues. The germline V gene has CDR1 SGHNT and CDR2 YYREEE (reference sequence). V was clipped by 5 bases and J by 3 bases, with 18 bases between them. CDR3 in DNA: TGTGCCAGCAGTTATTATTCTACAGAAGACTACGAGCAGTACTTC. Protein product: CASSYYSTEDYEQYF.

The chain recombines TRBV9 with TRBJ1-1; a weak D match, TRBD1 (6 bases). CDR1 is SGDLS, CDR2 YYNGEE, per germline. CDR3 length: 15 amino acids. The V and J ends lost 3 bases and 1 base respectively, with 13 bases between them. For the CDR3, the DNA is TGTGCCAGCAGCGAGGGGGGGGGCTGGAACACTGAAGCTTTCTTT. This encodes CASSEGGGWNTEAFF.

The rearrangement uses TRBV7-8 and TRBJ1-2, with a possible D match to TRBD1 (6 bases). Germline lookup yields CDR1 SGHVS and CDR2 FQNEAQ. The CDR3 covers 14 residues. The ends were cut back, 5 bases at V and 2 bases at J, with 12 bases in the middle. In DNA, the CDR3 is TGTGCCAGCAGCGCAGCCCAGGGGAACTATGGCTACACCTTC. This encodes CASSAAQGNYGYTF. Full variable domain (remainder filled in from reference TRBV7-8 and TRBJ1-2): GAGVSQSPRYKVAKRGQDVALRCDPISGHVSLFWYQQALGQGPEFLTYFQNEAQLDKSGLPSDRFFAERPEGSVSTLKIQRTQQEDSAVYLCASSAAQGNYGYTFGSGTRLTVV.

V and J are TRBV28 and TRBJ1-1, with a possible D match to TRBD1 (6 bases). The germline V gene has CDR1 MDHEN and CDR2 SYDVKM. This CDR3 spans 16 amino acids. Trimming removed 3 bases at V and 0 bases at J, with 14 bases between. CDR3 sequence (DNA): TGTGCCAGCAGTTTCACCCGCAGGGGCATGAACACTGAAGCTTTCTTT. Its protein is CASSFTRRGMNTEAFF.